Listed below are T cell receptor beta chains from one sample, sequenced in a study of a mutant IDH1 vaccine in newly diagnosed glioma. Their antigens remain unidentified. Method: immunoSEQ multiplex PCR; TCRdb's copy keeps in-frame clones and lacks some. The sample lists about 32,000 clones; roughly 75% were seen once. The sequenced sample was PBMCs, obtained from a glioma patient whose treatment included an IDH1 peptide vaccine. These receptors originate from a man aged 40-50 years with glioma. Some clones in this sample may be carry-over from other donors' samples. Both conserved end residues are part of each CDR3. The D gene is left open where the match is weak. The size field is filled for only some rows; it gives once, few, many or a size class.

size,V,J,D,DNA,CDR3
-,TRBV29-1,TRBJ1-1,-,TGCAGCGCCCGGCAGTTGGGGGACACTGAAGCTTTCTTT,CSARQLGDTEAFF
-,TRBV10-3,TRBJ2-5,TRBD2,TGTGCCATCAGTGACGCCGGGGGAGGGCCGGGGGAGACCCAGTACTTC,CAISDAGGGPGETQYF
few,TRBV29-1,TRBJ1-1,-,TGCAGCGTTGAGAACAGCTTGAACACTGAAGCTTTCTTT,CSVENSLNTEAFF
once,TRBV19,TRBJ1-6,-,TGTGCCAGTAGTCGGGGGGGTAATAATTCACCCCTCCACTTT,CASSRGGNNSPLHF
-,TRBV11-1,TRBJ2-7,-,TGTGCCAGCAGCTTAGCGGGGGTCTCCTACGAGCAGTACTTC,CASSLAGVSYEQYF
-,TRBV2,TRBJ1-1,-,TGTGCCAGCAGACTGGGACAACCAAACACTGAAGCTTTCTTT,CASRLGQPNTEAFF
once,TRBV9,TRBJ2-2,TRBD1,TGTGCCAGCAGCGTAGAGATAAGGGACAGGGGGCGCGGAAACACCGGGGAGCTGTTTTTT,CASSVEIRDRGRGNTGELFF
-,TRBV2,TRBJ2-6,-,TGTGCCAGCAGTGACGCGGGGCTGTTTCTACGGGCCAACGTCCTGACTTTC,CASSDAGLFLRANVLTF
once,TRBV6-1,TRBJ2-1,TRBD1,TGTGCCAGCAGTTCGGGACAGGGCCCCAATGAGCAGTTCTTC,CASSSGQGPNEQFF
-,TRBV13,TRBJ2-2,TRBD1,TGTGCCAGCAGCGCCGGACAGGCGAACACCGGGGAGCTGTTTTTT,CASSAGQANTGELFF
-,TRBV19,TRBJ1-2,TRBD1,TGTGCCAGTAGCGACAGGGCCTATGGCTACACCTTC,CASSDRAYGYTF
-,TRBV6-1,TRBJ1-5,TRBD1,TGTGCCAGCAGGGGGACAGGTCATAGCAATCAGCCCCAGCATTTT,CASRGTGHSNQPQHF
-,TRBV6-5,TRBJ2-7,-,TGTGCCAGCAGTTACTCTTCCAGGGCTTACGAGCAGTACTTC,CASSYSSRAYEQYF
-,TRBV15,TRBJ1-2,-,TGTGCCACCAGCAGTCGAAACTTTTATGGCTACACCTTC,CATSSRNFYGYTF
-,TRBV9,TRBJ1-1,-,TGTGCCAGCAGCGTAGGATGGAACACTGAAGCTTTCTTT,CASSVGWNTEAFF
-,TRBV28,TRBJ1-5,-,TGTGCCAGCAGGTGGGGAACCCGGGGCCGCAATCAGCCCCAGCATTTT,CASRWGTRGRNQPQHF
-,TRBV18,TRBJ1-2,-,TGTGCCAGCTCACCGGACTCGAACTATGGCTACACCTTC,CASSPDSNYGYTF
-,TRBV7-8,TRBJ2-7,-,TGTGCCAGCAGCTTAGCGTCCGCCACCGCCTACGAGCAGTACTTC,CASSLASATAYEQYF
-,TRBV30,TRBJ1-1,-,TGTGCCTGGAGTGTACTAGCCAGGGCAGATACCGAAGCTTTCTTT,CAWSVLARADTEAFF
-,TRBV5-5,TRBJ2-2,-,TGTGCCAGCAGTCAGGTTAAGGGCACCGGGGAGCTGTTTTTT,CASSQVKGTGELFF
-,TRBV7-9,TRBJ1-1,-,TGTGCCGGAGACAGGAACACTGAAGCTTTCTTT,CAGDRNTEAFF
-,TRBV6-1,TRBJ2-7,TRBD1,TGTGCCAGCAGTGAAGGGACAGGGATCTACGAGCAGTACTTC,CASSEGTGIYEQYF
-,TRBV10-3,TRBJ1-1,-,TGTGCCGCGTCCCGGGAGATGAACACTGAAGCTTTCTTT,CAASREMNTEAFF
-,TRBV6-5,TRBJ1-4,-,TGTGCCAGCAGTTACGTCAGGAATGAAAAACTGTTTTTT,CASSYVRNEKLFF
-,TRBV7-9,TRBJ1-1,-,TGTGCCAGCAGCTTGGGAGGGCCCTCTTTTTTCTTT,CASSLGGPSFFF
-,TRBV5-1,TRBJ2-5,-,TGCGCCAGCACCTTAGGGGTCGAGGAGACCCAGTACTTC,CASTLGVEETQYF
-,TRBV30,TRBJ2-3,-,TGTGCCTGGAGTGACCCCTACGGGCCCAGCACAGATACGCAGTATTTT,CAWSDPYGPSTDTQYF
-,TRBV11-3,TRBJ2-2,TRBD1,TGTGCCAGCAGCTGGACAGGGGGCACCGGGGAGCTGTTTTTT,CASSWTGGTGELFF
-,TRBV6-1,TRBJ2-3,-,TGTGCCAGCAGTGAAGCGCTTTCAGGAGATACGCAGTATTTT,CASSEALSGDTQYF